A single sample gave rise to the 29 T cell receptor beta chains below, sequenced in a study of cytomegalovirus exposure and HLA in healthy donors (dated by TCRdb to the late 2010s). The library was obtained by the immunoSEQ multiplex PCR assay. A mixture of 60 forward primers for TCR Vbeta segments and 13 reverse primers for TCR Jbeta segments was used in the multiplex PCR. The table was pulled from immuneACCESS by TCRdb, which kept in-frame rearrangements only. Such tables lose some clones; where checked, under half of the loss comes from unresolved V genes, and the rest has no known cause. The sample table records 95,000 to 100,000 clones; roughly three quarters of these occur just once. The top ten hold over 6% of the sample. What was sequenced was PBMCs. These TCRs come from a female donor in good health and CMV-seronegative.

This chain links TRBV29-1 with TRBJ2-2; 11 bases match TRBD2. The germline CDR1 and CDR2 sequences are SQVTM and ANQGSEA. V shed 6 bases and J 4 bases; nucleotides not matched to a gene: 7. The CDR3 is 15 amino acids. The DNA of the CDR3 is TGCAGCGTCGGCTCTAGCGGGAGGACCACCGGGGAGCTGTTTTTT. As protein: CSVGSSGRTTGELFF.

The CDR3 protein is CATSAGLPLKETQYF. CDR3 DNA: TGTGCCACCAGCGCGGGACTACCTTTGAAAGAGACCCAGTACTTC. The V and J genes are TRBV15 and TRBJ2-5, with 7 bases identical to TRBD2. The CDR3 loop spans 15 amino acids. J gave up 3 bases and V 5 bases, and 9 bases lay outside the gene matches. Germline V lookup: CDR1 LNHNV, CDR2 YYDKDF (reference sequence).

This chain links TRBV19 with TRBJ1-1; D unresolved. Between the trimmed V and J ends, which lost 8 bases and 0 bases, there was a span of 10 bases. Germline V lookup: CDR1 LNHDA, CDR2 SQIVND (reference sequence). This CDR3 is built from 13 residues. This CDR3 reads CASAAWLNTEAFF. In DNA, the CDR3 is TGTGCCAGTGCAGCGTGGTTGAACACTGAAGCTTTCTTT. Supplemented by reference TRBV19 and TRBJ1-1, the full variable domain reads DGGITQSPKYLFRKEGQNVTLSCEQNLNHDAMYWYRQDPGQGLRLIYYSQIVNDFQKGDIAEGYSVSREKKESFPLTVTSAQKNPTAFYLCASAAWLNTEAFFGQGTRLTVV.

In its sample, this clone was seen once. V is TRBV11-3 and J is TRBJ2-1; D might be TRBD2 (5 bases). The CDR3 runs to 15 residues. The V end was cut by 1 base, the J end by 4 bases, with 11 bases between. Germline CDR1 SGHNT, CDR2 YENEEA. The CDR3: CASSLGASHYNEQFF. DNA for the CDR3: TGTGCCAGCAGCTTAGGGGCTAGCCATTACAATGAGCAGTTCTTC. Filled out from reference TRBV11-3 and TRBJ2-1, the complete variable domain reads EAGVVQSPRYKIIEKKQPVAFWCNPISGHNTLYWYLQNLGQGPELLIRYENEEAVDDSQLPKDRFSAERLKGVDSTLKIQPAELGDSAVYLCASSLGASHYNEQFFGPGTRLTVL.

This clone was seen a single time. The chain links TRBV15 to TRBJ2-1, with 8 bases matching TRBD1. After removal of 2 bases from V and 4 bases from J, the junction contained 1 base not matched to a gene. The CDR3 has 14 residues. Germline loops: CDR1 LNHNV, CDR2 YYDKDF (reference sequence). In DNA form, the CDR3 reads TGTGCCACCAGCAGAAGACAGGGGTACAATGAGCAGTTCTTC. Translation gives CATSRRQGYNEQFF.

The chain employs TRBV4-1 and TRBJ1-5, with D hard to call. Trimming stripped 4 bases from V and 0 bases from J, with 10 bases between. This CDR3 is 15 amino acids long. Germline CDR1 MGHRA, CDR2 YSYEKL. The CDR3 DNA is TGCGCCAGCAGCCCCCCGACATCTAGCAATCAGCCCCAGCATTTT. Protein: CASSPPTSSNQPQHF.

With regard to this clone: Other nucleotide sequences in the sample specify the same CDR3. This chain connects TRBV11-3 to TRBJ1-1; the D is unclear. Per germline, CDR1 SGHNT and CDR2 YENEEA. The CDR3 spans 13 residues. Between the trimmed V and J ends, which lost 1 base and 1 base, there was a span of 4 bases. CDR3 sequence reads: CASSLGGNTEAFF. DNA of the CDR3: TGTGCCAGCAGCTTAGGCGGGAACACTGAAGCTTTCTTT.

This clone was detected a few times. The chain has TRBV11-1 and TRBJ2-2; TRBD2 aligns across 8 bases. This CDR3 has 15 residues. The trim removed 5 bases at V and 5 bases at J, leaving 7 bases unmatched. Germline V gene lookup returns CDR1 SGHAT and CDR2 FQDESV (reference sequence). The CDR3 region has the DNA TGTGCCAGCAGCGGGGGGCTAGCGGGTACCGGGGAGCTGTTTTTT. Protein product: CASSGGLAGTGELFF.

The chain couples TRBV6-5 to TRBJ1-5, with 9 bases aligning to TRBD1. The CDR3 totals 15 residues. V trimming: 6 bases; J trimming: 5 bases; junction bases outside the gene matches: 8. Germline loops: CDR1 MNHEY, CDR2 SVGAGI. CDR3 sequence (DNA): TGTGCCAGCAGACCACCGGGACAGGGTTATCAGCCCCAGCATTTT. Its protein is CASRPPGQGYQPQHF.

J is TRBJ2-2 and V is TRBV7-3, with 9 bases fitting TRBD2. The CDR3 contains 21 residues. The V and J ends lost 4 bases and 0 bases, in that order; junction bases with no gene match: 18. Germline CDR1 reads SGHTA; CDR2 reads FQGTGA. In nucleotides, the CDR3 is TGTGCCAGCAGCTCACCCCTGGCGAAGCGGGGGGCCCTTACGAACACCGGGGAGCTGTTTTTT. It codes for CASSSPLAKRGALTNTGELFF.

The CDR3 nucleotides read TGTGCCAGCAGCGTAGTTCCTAGCACAGATACGCAGTATTTT. This codes for CASSVVPSTDTQYF. This sequence joins TRBV9 and TRBJ2-3, with D unclear. V was trimmed by 0 bases and J by 0 bases, leaving 5 bases between them. The germline CDR1 and CDR2 sequences are SGDLS and YYNGEE. There are 14 residues in the CDR3.

The chain combines TRBV7-9 with TRBJ2-7; possibly TRBD1 for D (6 bases). V was shortened by 4 bases and J by 3 bases, with 16 bases between the two germline ends. CDR1 and CDR2 from the germline V gene are SEHNR and FQNEAQ (reference sequence). The CDR3 loop spans 15 amino acids. CDR3 loop: CASSSKQGLSYEQYF. CDR3 sequence (DNA): TGTGCCAGCAGCTCGAAACAGGGCTTGAGCTACGAGCAGTACTTC.

The chain is built from TRBV6-5 and TRBJ1-5, with 7 bases fitting TRBD1. Germline-derived CDR1 and CDR2 are MNHEY and SVGAGI. Trimming removed 5 bases from V and 5 bases from J; junction bases left unmatched: 3. The CDR3 runs to 13 residues. The CDR3, as DNA: TGTGCCAGCAGTAGGGACAGAGATCAGCCCCAGCATTTT. It encodes CASSRDRDQPQHF.

The chain recombines TRBV5-4 with TRBJ2-5, with 7 bases identical to TRBD1. The germline gives CDR1 SGHNT, CDR2 YYREEE (reference sequence). CDR3 length: 14 amino acids. V lost 6 bases to trimming and J lost 5 bases; unmatched junction nucleotides: 10. The CDR3 region has the DNA TGTGCCAGCACCGCGACAGGGTTAAGCGAGACCCAGTACTTC. Translation gives CASTATGLSETQYF.

This clone was observed a handful of times. CDR3 nucleotides: TGCGCCAGCAGCGTGCGGACAGGGAATCAGCGGGAGCTGTTTTTT. Residues: CASSVRTGNQRELFF. The rearrangement links TRBV5-1 to TRBJ2-2, with 8 bases lining up with TRBD1. Trimming removed 4 bases from V and 9 bases from J; junction bases left unmatched: 11. Germline loops: CDR1 SGHRS, CDR2 YFSETQ. The CDR3 runs to 15 residues.

The genes are TRBV5-1 and TRBJ1-2; TRBD1 matches at 8 bases. The CDR3 sequence is 16 residues long. Trimming took 3 bases from V and 1 from J; bases not matched to a gene: 8. Looked up from germline, CDR1 is SGHRS and CDR2 is YFSETQ. The CDR3 nucleotides read TGCGCCAGCAGCTCTAAGGACAGGGAGGGTAACTATGGCTACACCTTC. Residues: CASSSKDREGNYGYTF. The full variable domain, in which reference TRBV5-1 and TRBJ1-2 provide the parts outside the CDR3, is KAGVTQTPRYLIKTRGQQVTLSCSPISGHRSVSWYQQTPGQGLQFLFEYFSETQRNKGNFPGRFSGRQFSNSRSEMNVSTLELGDSALYLCASSSKDREGNYGYTFGSGTRLTVV.

The V gene is TRBV29-1, the J gene TRBJ2-7; the match to TRBD1 covers 8 bases. CDR3 size: 13 residues. V lost 8 bases, J lost 4 bases, and 10 bases stayed unmatched. The germline V gene encodes CDR1 SQVTM and CDR2 ANQGSEA. Written as DNA, the CDR3 is TGCAGCTTTTGGGGGACAGGAGGGTACGAGCAGTACTTC. Encoded protein: CSFWGTGGYEQYF.

This clone was seen only a few times. CDR3 sequence: CASSHRGLGNNEQFF. CDR3 nucleotide sequence: TGTGCCAGCAGCCACCGAGGACTGGGGAACAATGAGCAGTTCTTC. V and J are TRBV14 and TRBJ2-1; TRBD2 is a possible D gene (5 bases). Trimming took off 3 bases at V and 5 bases at J, with 14 bases between the two ends. The CDR3 is 15 residues long. Germline loops: CDR1 SGHDN, CDR2 FVKESK.

This clone was counted only a few times. The J gene is TRBJ1-1, the V gene TRBV11-3, with D perhaps TRBD1 (6 bases). Per germline, CDR1 SGHNT and CDR2 YENEEA. The CDR3 contains 14 residues. Between the trimmed V and J ends, which lost 4 bases and 2 bases, there was a span of 11 bases. CDR3 DNA: TGTGCCAGCAGCTCCGACAGGATAAACACTGAAGCTTTCTTT. Encoded protein: CASSSDRINTEAFF.

The chain links TRBV19 to TRBJ2-1; TRBD2 might be the D (6 bases). The CDR3 runs 13 residues. CDR1 is LNHDA, CDR2 SQIVND, per germline (reference sequence). Trimming cost V 7 bases and J 7 bases, with 14 bases left between them. CDR3 residues: CASTGLIKNEQFF. DNA of the CDR3: TGTGCCAGTACTGGACTAATCAAGAATGAGCAGTTCTTC.

This CDR3 is CASSEGGAGDTQYF. The CDR3 nucleotides are TGCGCCAGCAGTGAGGGTGGGGCAGGGGATACGCAGTATTTT. The chain combines TRBV10-1 with TRBJ2-3; D may be TRBD1 (5 bases). The ends were cut back, 2 bases at V and 6 bases at J, with 12 bases in the middle. This CDR3 is 14 amino acids long. The V gene's germline CDR1 is WNHNN and CDR2 SYGVQD (reference sequence).

The rearrangement links TRBV18 to TRBJ2-3, with 16 bases matching TRBD2. CDR1 and CDR2 (germline): KGHSH, LQKENI. The CDR3 has 20 residues. With 4 bases clipped from V and 2 bases from J, the junction kept 12 bases outside the gene matches. CDR3 amino acids: CASSRASGTSGRALTDTQYF. CDR3 DNA sequence: TGTGCCAGCTCACGTGCCTCCGGGACTAGCGGGAGGGCCCTCACAGATACGCAGTATTTT.

This clone was observed once. The chain has TRBV19 and TRBJ1-4, with 9 bases lining up with TRBD1. The germline gives CDR1 LNHDA, CDR2 SQIVND (reference sequence). The V gene end was trimmed by 7 bases and the J gene end by 0 bases; junction bases not matched to a gene: 9. This CDR3 has 17 residues. The CDR3 nucleotides read TGTGCCAGTAAGGACAGGGGACGTTCGGCAACTAATGAAAAACTGTTTTTT. Translated: CASKDRGRSATNEKLFF.

The chain has TRBV4-1 and TRBJ1-1, with a tentative D call TRBD1 (5 bases). Between the trimmed V and J ends, which lost 0 bases and 8 bases, there was a span of 10 bases. The CDR3 extends over 13 amino acids. Germline-derived CDR1 and CDR2 are MGHRA and YSYEKL. The chain's CDR3 is CASSQEGAGEAFF. CDR3 DNA sequence: TGCGCCAGCAGCCAAGAAGGGGCAGGGGAAGCTTTCTTT.

This clone has a handful of counts. V usage is TRBV21-1 and J usage is TRBJ2-2; the table gives TRBD2 as D, unverified against the DNA. TRBV21-1 is an annotated pseudogene. The CDR3 is 17 residues long. The CDR3 loop is CASSKDSGSPDTGELFF. In DNA, the CDR3 is TGTGCCAGCAGCAAAGACTCCGGGAGTCCGGACACCGGGGAGCTGTTTTTT.

The genes are TRBV18 and TRBJ2-7; D is possibly TRBD1 (6 bases). Trimming took off 1 base at V and 0 bases at J, with 7 bases between the two ends. Per the germline V gene, CDR1 is KGHSH and CDR2 is LQKENI. CDR3 length: 14 residues. DNA for the CDR3: TGTGCCAGCTCACCACGGGACACCTCCTACGAGCAGTACTTC. Protein product: CASSPRDTSYEQYF.

This clone was picked up one time. V usage is TRBV29-1 and J usage is TRBJ2-2; 8 bases match TRBD2. Per germline, CDR1 SQVTM and CDR2 ANQGSEA. Germline trimming cut 2 bases from V and 1 base from J; bases unmatched to any gene: 12. This CDR3 comprises 18 residues. CDR3 bases: TGCAGCGTTGAAAAGGTGGAAGCGGGGGTTAAGAACACCGGGGAGCTGTTTTTT. Protein: CSVEKVEAGVKNTGELFF.

This sequence joins TRBV6-5 and TRBJ1-2; TRBD1 matches 8 bases. Germline-derived CDR1 and CDR2 are MNHEY and SVGAGI. CDR3 length: 13 amino acids. V was pared by 7 bases and J by 3 bases, with 4 bases of the junction left unmatched. The CDR3 protein is CASTRGRDYGYTF. The CDR3 DNA follows: TGTGCCAGCACCAGGGGGCGAGACTATGGCTACACCTTC.

This clone has a handful of counts. The genes are TRBV9 and TRBJ1-6; no clear D gene. CDR1 SGDLS and CDR2 YYNGEE come from the germline V gene. The ends were cut back, 3 bases at V and 10 bases at J, with 14 bases in the middle. CDR3 size: 14 residues. The CDR3 nucleotides are TGTGCCAGCAGCGCAGGTCATGCGGGGTCACCCCTCCACTTT. It is translated as CASSAGHAGSPLHF.